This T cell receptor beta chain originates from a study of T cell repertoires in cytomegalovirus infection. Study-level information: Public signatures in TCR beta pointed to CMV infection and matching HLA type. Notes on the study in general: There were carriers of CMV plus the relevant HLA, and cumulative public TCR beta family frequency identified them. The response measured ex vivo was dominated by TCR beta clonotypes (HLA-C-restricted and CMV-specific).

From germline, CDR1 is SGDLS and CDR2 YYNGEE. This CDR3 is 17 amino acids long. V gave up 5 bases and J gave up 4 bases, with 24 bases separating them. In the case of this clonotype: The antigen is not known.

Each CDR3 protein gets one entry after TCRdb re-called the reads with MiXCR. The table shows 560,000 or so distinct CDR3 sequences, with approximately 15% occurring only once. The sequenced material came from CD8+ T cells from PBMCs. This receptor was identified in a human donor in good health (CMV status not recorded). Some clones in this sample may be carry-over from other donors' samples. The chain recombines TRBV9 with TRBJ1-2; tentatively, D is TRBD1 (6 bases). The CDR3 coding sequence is TGTGCCAGCAGATACCCGCGGGGGGACAAGTTAAGCTATGGCTACACCTTC. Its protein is CASRYPRGDKLSYGYTF.